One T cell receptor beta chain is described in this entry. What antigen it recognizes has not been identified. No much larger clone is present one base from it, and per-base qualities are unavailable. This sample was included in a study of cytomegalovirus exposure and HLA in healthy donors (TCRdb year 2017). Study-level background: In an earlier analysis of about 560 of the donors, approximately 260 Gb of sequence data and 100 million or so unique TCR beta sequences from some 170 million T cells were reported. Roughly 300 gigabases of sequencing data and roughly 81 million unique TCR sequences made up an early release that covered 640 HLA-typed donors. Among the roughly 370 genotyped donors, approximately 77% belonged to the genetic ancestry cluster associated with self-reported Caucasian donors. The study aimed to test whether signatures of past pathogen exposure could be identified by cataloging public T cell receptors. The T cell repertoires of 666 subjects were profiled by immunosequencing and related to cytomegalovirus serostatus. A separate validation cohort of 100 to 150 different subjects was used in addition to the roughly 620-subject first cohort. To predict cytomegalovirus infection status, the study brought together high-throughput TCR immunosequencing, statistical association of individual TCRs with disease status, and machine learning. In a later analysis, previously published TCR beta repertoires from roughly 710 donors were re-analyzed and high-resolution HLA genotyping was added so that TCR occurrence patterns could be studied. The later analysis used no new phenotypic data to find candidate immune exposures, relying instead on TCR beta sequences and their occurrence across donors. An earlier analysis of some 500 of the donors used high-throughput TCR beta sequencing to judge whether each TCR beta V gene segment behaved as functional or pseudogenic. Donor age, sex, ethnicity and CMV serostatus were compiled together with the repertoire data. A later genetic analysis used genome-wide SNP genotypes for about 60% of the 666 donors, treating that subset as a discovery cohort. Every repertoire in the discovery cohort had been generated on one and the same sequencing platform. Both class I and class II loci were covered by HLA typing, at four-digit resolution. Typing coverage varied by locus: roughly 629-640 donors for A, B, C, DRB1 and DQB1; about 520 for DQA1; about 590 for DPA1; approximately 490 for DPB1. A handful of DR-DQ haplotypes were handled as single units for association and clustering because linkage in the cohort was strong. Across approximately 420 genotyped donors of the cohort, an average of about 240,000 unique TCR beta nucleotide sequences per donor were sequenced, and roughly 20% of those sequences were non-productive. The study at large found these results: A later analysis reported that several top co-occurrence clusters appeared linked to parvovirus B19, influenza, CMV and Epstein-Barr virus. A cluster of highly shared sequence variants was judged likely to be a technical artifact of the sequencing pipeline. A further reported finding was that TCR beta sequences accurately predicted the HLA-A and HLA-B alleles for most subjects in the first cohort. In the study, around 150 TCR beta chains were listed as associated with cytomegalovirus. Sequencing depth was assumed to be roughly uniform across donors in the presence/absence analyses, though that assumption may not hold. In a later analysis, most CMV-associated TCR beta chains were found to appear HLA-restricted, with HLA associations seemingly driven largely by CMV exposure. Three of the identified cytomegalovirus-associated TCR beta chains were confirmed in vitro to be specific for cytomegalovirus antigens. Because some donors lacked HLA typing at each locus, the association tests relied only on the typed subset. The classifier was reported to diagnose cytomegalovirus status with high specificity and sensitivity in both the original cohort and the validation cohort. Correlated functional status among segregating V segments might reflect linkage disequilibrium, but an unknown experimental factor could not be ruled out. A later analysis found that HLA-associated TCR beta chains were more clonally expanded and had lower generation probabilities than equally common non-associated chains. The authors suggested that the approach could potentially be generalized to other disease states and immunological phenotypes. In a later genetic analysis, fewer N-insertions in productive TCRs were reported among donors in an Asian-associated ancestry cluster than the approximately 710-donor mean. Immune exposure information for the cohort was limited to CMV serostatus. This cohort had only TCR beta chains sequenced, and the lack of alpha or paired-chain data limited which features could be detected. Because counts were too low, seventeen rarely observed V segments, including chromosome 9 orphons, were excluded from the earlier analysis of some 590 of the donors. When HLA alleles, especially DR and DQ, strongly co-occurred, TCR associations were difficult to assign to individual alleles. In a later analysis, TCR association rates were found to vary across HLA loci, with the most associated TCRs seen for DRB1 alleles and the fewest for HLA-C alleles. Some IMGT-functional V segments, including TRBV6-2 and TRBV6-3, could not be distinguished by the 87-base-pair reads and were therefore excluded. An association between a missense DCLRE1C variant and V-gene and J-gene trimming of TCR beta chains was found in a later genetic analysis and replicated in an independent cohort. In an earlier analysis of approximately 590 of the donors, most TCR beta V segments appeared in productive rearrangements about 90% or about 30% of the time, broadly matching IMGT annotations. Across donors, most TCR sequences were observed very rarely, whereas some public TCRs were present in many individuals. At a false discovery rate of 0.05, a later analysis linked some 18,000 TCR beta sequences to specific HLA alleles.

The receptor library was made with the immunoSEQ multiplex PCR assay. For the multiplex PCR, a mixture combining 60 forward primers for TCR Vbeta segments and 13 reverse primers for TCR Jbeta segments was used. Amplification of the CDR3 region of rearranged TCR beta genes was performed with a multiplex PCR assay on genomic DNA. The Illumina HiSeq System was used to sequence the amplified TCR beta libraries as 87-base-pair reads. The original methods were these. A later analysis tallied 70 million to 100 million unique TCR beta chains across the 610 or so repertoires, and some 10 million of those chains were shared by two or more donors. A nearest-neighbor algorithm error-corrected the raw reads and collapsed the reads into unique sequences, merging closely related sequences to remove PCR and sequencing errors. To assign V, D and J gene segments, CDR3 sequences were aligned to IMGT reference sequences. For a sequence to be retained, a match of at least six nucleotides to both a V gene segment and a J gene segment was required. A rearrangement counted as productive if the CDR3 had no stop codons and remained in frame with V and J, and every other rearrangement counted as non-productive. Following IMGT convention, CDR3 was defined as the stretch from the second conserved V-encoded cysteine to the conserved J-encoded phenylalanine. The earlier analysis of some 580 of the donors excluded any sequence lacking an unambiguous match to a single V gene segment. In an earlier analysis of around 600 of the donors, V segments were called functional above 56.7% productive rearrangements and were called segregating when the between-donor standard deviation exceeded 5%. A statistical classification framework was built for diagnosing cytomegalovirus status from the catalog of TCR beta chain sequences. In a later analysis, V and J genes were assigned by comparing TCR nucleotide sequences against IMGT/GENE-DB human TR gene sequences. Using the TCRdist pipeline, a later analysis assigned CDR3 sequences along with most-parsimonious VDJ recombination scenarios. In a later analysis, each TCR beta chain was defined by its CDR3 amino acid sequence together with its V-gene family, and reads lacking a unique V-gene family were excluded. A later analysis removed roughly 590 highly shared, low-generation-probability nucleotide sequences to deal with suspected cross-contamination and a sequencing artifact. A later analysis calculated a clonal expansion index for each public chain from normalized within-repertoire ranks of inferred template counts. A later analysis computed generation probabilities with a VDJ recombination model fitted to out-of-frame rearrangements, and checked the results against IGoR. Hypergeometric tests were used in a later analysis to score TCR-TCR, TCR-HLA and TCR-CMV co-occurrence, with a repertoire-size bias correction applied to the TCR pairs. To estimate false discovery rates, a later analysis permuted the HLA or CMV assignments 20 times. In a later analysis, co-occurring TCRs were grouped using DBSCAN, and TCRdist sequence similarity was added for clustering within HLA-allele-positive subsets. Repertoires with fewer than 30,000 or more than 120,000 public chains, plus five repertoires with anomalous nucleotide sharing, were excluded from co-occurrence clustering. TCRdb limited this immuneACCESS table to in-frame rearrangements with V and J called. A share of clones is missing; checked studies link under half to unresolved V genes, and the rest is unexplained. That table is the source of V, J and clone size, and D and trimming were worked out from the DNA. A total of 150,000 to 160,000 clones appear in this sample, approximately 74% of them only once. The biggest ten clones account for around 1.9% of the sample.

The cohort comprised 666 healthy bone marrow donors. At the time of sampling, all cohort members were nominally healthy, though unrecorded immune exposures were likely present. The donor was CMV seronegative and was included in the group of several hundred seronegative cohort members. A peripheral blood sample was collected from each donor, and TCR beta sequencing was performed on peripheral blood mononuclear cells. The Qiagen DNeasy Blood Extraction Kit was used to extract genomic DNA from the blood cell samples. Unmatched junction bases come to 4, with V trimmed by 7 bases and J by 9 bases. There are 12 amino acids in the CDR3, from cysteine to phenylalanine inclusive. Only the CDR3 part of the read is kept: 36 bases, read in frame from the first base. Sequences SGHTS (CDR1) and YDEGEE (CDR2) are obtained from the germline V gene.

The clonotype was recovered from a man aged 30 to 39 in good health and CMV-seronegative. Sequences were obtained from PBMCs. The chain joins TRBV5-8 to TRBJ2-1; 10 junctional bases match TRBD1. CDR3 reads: CASEDRGTEQFF. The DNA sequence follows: TGTGCCAGCGAGGACAGGGGGACTGAGCAGTTCTTC.